One and the same sample provided the 21 T cell receptor beta chains below, sequenced in a study of blood T cell repertoires in COVID-19. Produced via immunoSEQ multiplex PCR; TCRdb's table is partial and in-frame only. The repertoire includes about 58,000 clones, approximately 86% of them detected once, and roughly 8% sits in the top ten. Sequenced input: peripheral blood. Receptor source: a woman between 70 and 85 years old with active COVID-19.

V usage is TRBV5-1 and J usage is TRBJ1-6, with 11 bases matching TRBD1. The junction had 11 bases not matched to a gene; V was cut back by 4 bases and J by 8 bases. This CDR3 contains 17 residues. CDR1 and CDR2 from the germline V gene are SGHRS and YFSETQ. The CDR3, as DNA: TGCGCCAGCAGCGGGGGGACAGGGGGTTACTCTTATTCACCCCTCCACTTT. Encoded protein: CASSGGTGGYSYSPLHF.

This sequence joins TRBV28 and TRBJ2-5, with 8 bases identical to TRBD2. Germline trimming cut 4 bases from V and 2 bases from J; bases unmatched to any gene: 12. There are 17 residues in the CDR3. Germline assignment: CDR1 MDHEN and CDR2 SYDVKM. CDR3 region: CASSSPRSSGRQETQYF. For the CDR3, the DNA is TGTGCCAGCAGTTCCCCCAGATCTAGCGGGCGGCAAGAGACCCAGTACTTC. The complete variable domain, with remaining parts taken from reference TRBV28 and TRBJ2-5, reads DVKVTQSSRYLVKRTGEKVFLECVQDMDHENMFWYRQDPGLGLRLIYFSYDVKMKEKGDIPEGYSVSREKKERFSLILESASTNQTSMYLCASSSPRSSGRQETQYFGPGTRLLVL.

The rearrangement uses TRBV30 and TRBJ1-5; D is uncertain. The V gene lost 3 bases and the J gene lost 0 bases, with 15 bases spanning the gap. The CDR3 covers 16 residues. The V gene's germline CDR1 is GTSNPN and CDR2 SVGIG (reference sequence). The CDR3 DNA is TGTGCCTGGAGCGGAAAGGCAGGCTTTAGCAATCAGCCCCAGCATTTT. Encoded protein: CAWSGKAGFSNQPQHF. Full variable domain (remainder filled in from reference TRBV30 and TRBJ1-5): SQTIHQWPATLVQPVGSPLSLECTVEGTSNPNLYWYRQAAGRGLQLLFYSVGIGQISSEVPQNLSASRPQDRQFILSSKKLLLSDSGFYLCAWSGKAGFSNQPQHFGDGTRLSIL.

This clone came up a few times. The chain employs TRBV30 and TRBJ2-6; the D gene is possibly TRBD1 (5 bases). V gave up 6 bases and J gave up 1 base, with 13 bases separating them. The length of the CDR3 is 15 residues. Looked up from germline, CDR1 is GTSNPN and CDR2 is SVGIG (reference sequence). The chain's CDR3 is CACPDPGSGANVLTF. As DNA, the CDR3 is TGTGCCTGCCCTGATCCAGGGTCTGGGGCCAACGTCCTGACTTTC.

The chain is built from TRBV4-1 and TRBJ2-7; 9 bases agree with TRBD1. Germline V gives CDR1 MGHRA, CDR2 YSYEKL. The J segment lost 2 bases and the V segment lost 5 bases, leaving 1 base of the junction unmatched. The CDR3 sequence is 13 residues long. The CDR3 region is CASSRTGAYEQYF. CDR3 coding DNA: TGCGCCAGCAGCAGGACAGGGGCCTACGAGCAGTACTTC.

The rearrangement links TRBV20-1 to TRBJ2-3; perhaps TRBD1 as D (5 bases). Germline V gene lookup returns CDR1 DFQATT and CDR2 SNEGSKA (reference sequence). V was cut by 6 bases and J by 6 bases, with 10 bases left in between. CDR3 length: 11 amino acids. The CDR3 spells CSALKGDTQYF. CDR3 DNA sequence: TGCAGTGCCCTTAAGGGGGATACGCAGTATTTT.

The rearrangement uses TRBV5-1 and TRBJ2-4; D is perhaps TRBD2 (6 bases). Germline V gene data show CDR1 as SGHRS and CDR2 as YFSETQ. CDR3 length: 15 residues. Deletions cut 1 base from V and 3 bases from J, with 11 bases between. CDR3 loop: CASSLLEEGKNIQYF. The CDR3 nucleotides are TGCGCCAGCAGCTTGCTAGAGGAGGGCAAAAACATTCAGTACTTC. The full variable domain, completed using reference TRBV5-1 and TRBJ2-4, is KAGVTQTPRYLIKTRGQQVTLSCSPISGHRSVSWYQQTPGQGLQFLFEYFSETQRNKGNFPGRFSGRQFSNSRSEMNVSTLELGDSALYLCASSLLEEGKNIQYFGAGTRLSVL.

The J gene is TRBJ2-1, the V gene TRBV5-4, with TRBD1 as a possible D gene (6 bases). Trimming cost V 6 bases and J 7 bases, with 14 bases left between them. CDR1 and CDR2 (germline): SGHNT, YYREEE (reference sequence). This CDR3 has 13 amino acids. In DNA form, the CDR3 reads TGTGCCAGCAACCCACAGGGTTTAAATGAGCAGTTCTTC. It specifies CASNPQGLNEQFF.

Only a few counts were recorded for this clone. The J gene is TRBJ1-4, the V gene TRBV18; D may be TRBD1 (6 bases). The germline CDR1 and CDR2 sequences are KGHSH and LQKENI. V was clipped by 1 base and J by 7 bases, with 7 bases between them. CDR3 length: 13 amino acids. The CDR3 coding sequence is TGTGCCAGCTCACCACGAGGGGGTGAAAAACTGTTTTTT. It is translated as CASSPRGGEKLFF.

The genes are TRBV18 and TRBJ1-4; no clear D gene. CDR3 length: 14 residues. Looked up from germline, CDR1 is KGHSH and CDR2 is LQKENI. Deletions cut 0 bases from V and 8 bases from J, with 10 bases between. The CDR3 protein is CASSPPVIQEKLFF. CDR3 DNA sequence: TGTGCCAGCTCACCACCGGTTATACAGGAAAAACTGTTTTTT. The full variable domain, its missing parts supplied by reference TRBV18 and TRBJ1-4, is NAGVMQNPRHLVRRRGQEARLRCSPMKGHSHVYWYRQLPEEGLKFMVYLQKENIIDESGMPKERFSAEFPKEGPSILRIQQVVRGDSAAYFCASSPPVIQEKLFFGSGTQLSVL.

This chain connects TRBV10-3 to TRBJ2-4; TRBD1 aligns across 8 bases. V lost 11 bases to trimming and J lost 6 bases; unmatched junction nucleotides: 15. The germline gives CDR1 ENHRY, CDR2 SYGVKD. CDR3 length equals 15 residues. CDR3 sequence (DNA): TGTGCCTCCCGGAGAGGGGCAGGGGGCGGAAACATTCAGTACTTC. This translates into CASRRGAGGGNIQYF.

The rearrangement links TRBV30 to TRBJ2-7, with 7 bases identical to TRBD1. This CDR3 comprises 14 residues. Germline V lookup: CDR1 GTSNPN, CDR2 SVGIG (reference sequence). V shed 0 bases, J shed 3 bases, and the junction held 5 bases outside the gene matches. The CDR3 protein is CAWSVRAGGYEQYF. The CDR3 DNA reads TGTGCCTGGAGTGTACGGGCAGGGGGCTACGAGCAGTACTTC.

The V and J genes are TRBV5-6 and TRBJ1-2; 9 nucleotides match TRBD1. This CDR3 spans 17 amino acids. V was clipped by 0 bases and J by 4 bases; unmatched bases: 10. CDR1 SGHDT and CDR2 YYEEEE come from the germline V gene. This chain's CDR3 is CASSLDPETGGFYGYTF. The CDR3 nucleotides are TGTGCCAGCAGCTTGGACCCCGAAACAGGGGGCTTCTATGGCTACACCTTC. The full variable domain, with the rest looked up from reference TRBV5-6 and TRBJ1-2, is DAGVTQSPTHLIKTRGQQVTLRCSPKSGHDTVSWYQQALGQGPQFIFQYYEEEERQRGNFPDRFSGHQFPNYSSELNVNALLLGDSALYLCASSLDPETGGFYGYTFGSGTRLTVV.

The V call is TRBV2, the J call TRBJ2-2; 11 nucleotides match TRBD2. This CDR3 has 15 amino acids. The V gene end was trimmed by 6 bases and the J gene end by 7 bases; junction bases not matched to a gene: 7. The germline CDR1 and CDR2 sequences are SNHLY and FYNNEI. CDR3 sequence: CASSAFSGRVGELFF. CDR3 coding DNA: TGTGCCAGCAGCGCCTTTAGCGGGAGGGTCGGGGAGCTGTTTTTT.

The chain recombines TRBV30 with TRBJ2-3; possibly TRBD2 for D (5 bases). This CDR3 comprises 14 residues. Per the germline V gene, CDR1 is GTSNPN and CDR2 is SVGIG (reference sequence). Trimming shortened V by 0 bases and J by 5 bases, and 12 bases separated the two germline ends. The CDR3: CAWSVPVSEDTQYF. In DNA form, the CDR3 reads TGTGCCTGGAGTGTCCCCGTTAGCGAAGATACGCAGTATTTT. The variable domain in full, completed from reference TRBV30 and TRBJ2-3, reads SQTIHQWPATLVQPVGSPLSLECTVEGTSNPNLYWYRQAAGRGLQLLFYSVGIGQISSEVPQNLSASRPQDRQFILSSKKLLLSDSGFYLCAWSVPVSEDTQYFGPGTRLTVL.

This clone showed up just once. The chain recombines TRBV6-5 with TRBJ1-6; 9 bases map to TRBD1. This CDR3 spans 14 amino acids. J gave up 8 bases and V 7 bases, and 6 bases lay outside the gene matches. Germline CDR1 is MNHEY and CDR2 is SVGAGI. Here the CDR3 reads CASNLQGADSPLHF. The CDR3 region has the DNA TGTGCCAGCAACCTACAGGGGGCTGATTCACCCCTCCACTTT.

This clone was detected only once. Written as DNA, the CDR3 is TGTGCCAGCTGTTCGGACAGGGCTAATTCACCCCTCCACTTT. Protein sequence: CASCSDRANSPLHF. The chain has TRBV25-1 and TRBJ1-6; 8 bases line up with TRBD1. V shed 8 bases, J shed 6 bases, and the junction held 6 bases outside the gene matches. The CDR3 covers 14 residues. Per the germline V gene, CDR1 is MGHDK and CDR2 is SYGVNS.

This clone was found once. The V gene is TRBV27, the J gene TRBJ1-1, with D possibly TRBD1 on 6 matching bases. The V end lost 3 bases, the J end lost 0 bases, and 8 bases lay between the germline ends. The CDR3 is 14 amino acids. Germline CDR1 and CDR2: MNHEY and SMNVEV (reference sequence). CDR3 region: CASSLGAMNTEAFF. The CDR3 region has the DNA TGTGCCAGCAGTTTGGGGGCAATGAACACTGAAGCTTTCTTT.

The chain carries TRBV27 and TRBJ1-6; 7 bases fit TRBD1. Germline V gene data show CDR1 as MNHEY and CDR2 as SMNVEV (reference sequence). This CDR3 region has 14 residues. The V and J ends lost 8 bases and 10 bases, in that order; junction bases with no gene match: 11. The CDR3 loop is CASRNRQGGSPLHF. In nucleotides, the CDR3 is TGTGCCAGCCGCAACCGACAGGGTGGGTCACCCCTCCACTTT.

In this sample, this clone turned up once. V is TRBV27 and J is TRBJ1-1; D is perhaps TRBD1 (6 bases). This CDR3 contains 14 residues. V was cut by 7 bases and J by 12 bases, with 24 bases left in between. Germline CDR1 reads MNHEY; CDR2 reads SMNVEV (reference sequence). The CDR3 is CASKSLGGAIKTFF. The CDR3 DNA reads TGTGCCAGCAAGTCTCTCGGGGGGGCGATCAAAACTTTCTTT.

This chain joins TRBV6-5 and TRBJ2-1; TRBD2 matches 9 bases. The V and J ends lost 4 bases and 0 bases, in that order; junction bases with no gene match: 4. The germline gives CDR1 MNHEY, CDR2 SVGAGI. The length of the CDR3 is 16 residues. The CDR3 coding sequence is TGTGCCAGCAGTTTTTCTAGCGGGGACTCCTACAATGAGCAGTTCTTC. Translating gives CASSFSSGDSYNEQFF.